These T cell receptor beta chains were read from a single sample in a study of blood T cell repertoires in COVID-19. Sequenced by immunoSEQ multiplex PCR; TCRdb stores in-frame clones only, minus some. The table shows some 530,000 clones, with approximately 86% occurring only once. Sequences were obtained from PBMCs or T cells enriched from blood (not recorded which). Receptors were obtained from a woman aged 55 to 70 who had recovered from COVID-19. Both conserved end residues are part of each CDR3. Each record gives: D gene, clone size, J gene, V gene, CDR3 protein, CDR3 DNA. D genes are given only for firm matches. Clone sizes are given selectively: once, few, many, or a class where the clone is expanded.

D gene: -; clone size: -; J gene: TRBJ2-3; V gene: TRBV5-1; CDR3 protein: CASSFSLGGTDTQYF; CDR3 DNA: TGCGCCAGCAGCTTCTCCCTGGGCGGCACAGATACGCAGTATTTT
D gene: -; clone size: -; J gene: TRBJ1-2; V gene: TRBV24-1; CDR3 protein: CATSDSRGGFYGYTF; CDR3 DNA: TGTGCCACCAGTGACTCCCGAGGGGGATTCTATGGCTACACCTTC
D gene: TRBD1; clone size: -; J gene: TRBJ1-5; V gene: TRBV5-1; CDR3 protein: CASSPGTGYGGSNQPQHF; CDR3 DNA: TGCGCCAGCAGCCCGGGGACAGGGTATGGGGGTAGCAATCAGCCCCAGCATTTT
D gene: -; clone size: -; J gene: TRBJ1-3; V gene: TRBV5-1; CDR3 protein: CASSRTGSGNTIYF; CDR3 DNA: TGCGCCAGCAGCCGTACAGGTTCTGGAAACACCATATATTTT
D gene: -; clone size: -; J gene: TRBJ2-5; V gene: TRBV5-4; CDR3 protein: CASSPRGEETQYF; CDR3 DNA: TGTGCCAGCAGCCCCAGGGGGGAAGAGACCCAGTACTTC
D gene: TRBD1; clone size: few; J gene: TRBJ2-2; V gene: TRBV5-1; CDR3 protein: CASSAATGPHGELFF; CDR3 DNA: TGCGCCAGCAGCGCGGCGACAGGGCCACACGGGGAGCTGTTTTTT
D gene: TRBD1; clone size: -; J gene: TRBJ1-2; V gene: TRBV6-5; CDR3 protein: CASSSTRTGTYGYTF; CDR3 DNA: TGTGCCAGCAGTTCCACTCGGACAGGAACCTATGGCTACACCTTC
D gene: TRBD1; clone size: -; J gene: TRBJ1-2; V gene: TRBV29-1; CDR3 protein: CSVDVSHRGGYGYTF; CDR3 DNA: TGCAGCGTTGACGTATCCCACAGGGGGGGGTATGGCTACACCTTC
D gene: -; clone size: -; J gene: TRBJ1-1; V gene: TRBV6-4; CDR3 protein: CASSETGNTEAFF; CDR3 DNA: TGTGCCAGCAGTGAAACAGGGAACACTGAAGCTTTCTTT
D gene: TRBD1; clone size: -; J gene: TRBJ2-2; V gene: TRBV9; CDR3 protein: CASSVGTGGEITGELFF; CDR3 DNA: TGTGCCAGCAGCGTAGGGACAGGGGGCGAAATCACCGGGGAGCTGTTTTTT
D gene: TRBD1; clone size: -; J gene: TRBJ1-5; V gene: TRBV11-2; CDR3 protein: CASSLLGQGAFQPQHF; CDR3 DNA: TGTGCCAGCAGCTTACTAGGACAGGGGGCTTTTCAGCCCCAGCATTTT
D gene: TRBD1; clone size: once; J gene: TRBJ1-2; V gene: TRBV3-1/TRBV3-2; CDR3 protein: CASSQDAQGVIYGYTF; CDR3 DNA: TGTGCCAGCAGCCAAGATGCCCAGGGGGTTATCTATGGCTACACCTTC
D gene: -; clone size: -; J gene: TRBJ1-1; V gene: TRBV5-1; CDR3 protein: CASSLGGPEAFF; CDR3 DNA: TGCGCCAGCAGCTTAGGGGGACCTGAAGCTTTCTTT
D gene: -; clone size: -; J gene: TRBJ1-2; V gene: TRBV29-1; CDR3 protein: CSGTEGYGYTF; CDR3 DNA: TGCAGCGGGACAGAAGGCTATGGCTACACCTTC
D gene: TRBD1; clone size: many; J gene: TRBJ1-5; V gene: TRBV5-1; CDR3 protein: CASSRDSQNQPQHF; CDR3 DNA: TGCGCCAGCAGTAGGGACAGCCAAAATCAGCCCCAGCATTTT
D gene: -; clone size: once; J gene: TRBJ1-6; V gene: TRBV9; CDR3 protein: CASSVGRTHSPLHF; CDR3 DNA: TGTGCCAGCAGCGTAGGTAGAACCCATTCACCCCTCCACTTT
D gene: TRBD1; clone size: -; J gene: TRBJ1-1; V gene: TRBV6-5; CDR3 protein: CASSPGQRNTEAFF; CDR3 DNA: TGTGCCAGCAGCCCGGGACAGCGGAACACTGAAGCTTTCTTT
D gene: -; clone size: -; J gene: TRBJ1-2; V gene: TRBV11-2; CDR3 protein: CASSQGISYGYTF; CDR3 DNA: TGTGCCAGCAGCCAGGGGATTTCCTATGGCTACACCTTC